Sequencing of this T cell receptor (beta chain) was carried out in a study of control samples from healthy donors and cancer patients (dated by TCRdb to the early 2020s). The library was generated by the immunoSEQ multiplex PCR assay. Entries here come from immuneACCESS through TCRdb and include only in-frame sequences with V and J called. Some clones fail to appear in such tables; in the studies checked, an unresolved V gene covers under half of the shortfall, and the cause of the remainder is unknown. The table for this sample lists roughly 130,000 clones; approximately 90% of them were counted only once. Together, the top ten hold more than 2.5% of the sample. V and J lose 4 bases and 1 base, and a span of 6 bases separates them. The CDR3 runs 13 residues from the cysteine to the phenylalanine. Only the CDR3 DNA stays, 39 bases, in frame from base 1. Per the germline V gene (reference sequence), MNHEY is the CDR1 and SMNVEV is the CDR2.

A remark on this clone: This clone's antigen is unknown. It has no much larger one-base neighbor in the sample; base qualities were not kept.

The receptor was isolated from a man in his fifties in good health. The sequencing sample was made of blood. The chain joins TRBV27 to TRBJ2-3; no D gene is confidently identified. The bases read TGTGCCAGCAGTTACGGGCGCACAGATACGCAGTATTTT. This encodes CASSYGRTDTQYF.